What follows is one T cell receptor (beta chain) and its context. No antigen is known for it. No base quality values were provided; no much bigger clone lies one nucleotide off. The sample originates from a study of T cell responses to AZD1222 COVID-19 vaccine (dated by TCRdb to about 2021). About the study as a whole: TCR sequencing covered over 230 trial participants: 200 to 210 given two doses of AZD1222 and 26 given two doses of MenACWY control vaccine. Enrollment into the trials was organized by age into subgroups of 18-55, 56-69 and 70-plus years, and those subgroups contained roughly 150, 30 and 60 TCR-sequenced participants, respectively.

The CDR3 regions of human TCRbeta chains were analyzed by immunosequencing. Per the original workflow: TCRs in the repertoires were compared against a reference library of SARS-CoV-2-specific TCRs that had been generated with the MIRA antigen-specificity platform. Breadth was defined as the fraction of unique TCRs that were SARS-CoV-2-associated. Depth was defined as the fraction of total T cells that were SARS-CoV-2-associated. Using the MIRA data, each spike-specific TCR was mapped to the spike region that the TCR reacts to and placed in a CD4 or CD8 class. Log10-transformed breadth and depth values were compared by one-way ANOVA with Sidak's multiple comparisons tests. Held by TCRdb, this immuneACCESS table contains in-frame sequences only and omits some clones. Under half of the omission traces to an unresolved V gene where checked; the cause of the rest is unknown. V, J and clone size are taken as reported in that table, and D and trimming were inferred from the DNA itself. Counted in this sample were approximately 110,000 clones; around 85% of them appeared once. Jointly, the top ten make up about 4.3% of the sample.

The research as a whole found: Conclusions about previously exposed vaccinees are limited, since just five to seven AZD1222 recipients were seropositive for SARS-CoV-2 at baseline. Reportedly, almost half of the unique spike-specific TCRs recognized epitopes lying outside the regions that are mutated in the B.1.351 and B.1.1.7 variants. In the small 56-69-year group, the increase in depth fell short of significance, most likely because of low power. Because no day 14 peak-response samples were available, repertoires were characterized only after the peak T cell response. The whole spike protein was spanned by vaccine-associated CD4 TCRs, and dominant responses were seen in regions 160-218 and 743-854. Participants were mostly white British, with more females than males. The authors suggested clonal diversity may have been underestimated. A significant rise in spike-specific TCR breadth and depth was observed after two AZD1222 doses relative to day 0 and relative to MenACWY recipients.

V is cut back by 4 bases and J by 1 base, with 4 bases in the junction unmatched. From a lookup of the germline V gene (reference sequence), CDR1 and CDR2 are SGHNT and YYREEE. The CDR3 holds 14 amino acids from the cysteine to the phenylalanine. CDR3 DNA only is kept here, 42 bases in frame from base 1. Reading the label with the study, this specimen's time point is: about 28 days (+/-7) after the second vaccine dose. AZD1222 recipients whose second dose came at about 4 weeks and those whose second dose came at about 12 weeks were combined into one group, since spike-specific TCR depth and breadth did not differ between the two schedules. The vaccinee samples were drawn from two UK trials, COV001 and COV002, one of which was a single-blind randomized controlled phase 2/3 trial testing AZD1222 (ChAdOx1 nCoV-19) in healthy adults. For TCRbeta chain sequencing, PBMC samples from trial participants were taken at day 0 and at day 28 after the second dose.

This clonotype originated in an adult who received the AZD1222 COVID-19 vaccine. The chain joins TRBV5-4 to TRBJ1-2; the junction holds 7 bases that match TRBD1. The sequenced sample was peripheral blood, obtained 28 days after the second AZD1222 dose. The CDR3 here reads CASSPGTVNYGYTF. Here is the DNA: TGTGCCAGCAGCCCAGGGACAGTTAACTATGGCTACACCTTC.